This T cell receptor beta chain was recovered during a study of blood T cell repertoires in COVID-19. Authors' processing steps: Nucleated cell counts were estimated from reference gene primer amplification. Assay used: immunoSEQ multiplex PCR; TCRdb lists only in-frame clones, some missing. The DNA gave D and trimming, while V, J and clone size come from that table. The sample consists of about 300,000 clones, 75% to 90% of them appearing once. The CDR3 totals 14 residues. Germline V CDR1 and CDR2: MDHEN, SYDVKM. Trimming removed 8 bases at V and 1 base at J, with 11 bases between. The clonotype was recovered from a woman aged 45-65 years who had recovered from COVID-19. Input material: PBMCs or T cells enriched from blood (not recorded which). This sequence joins TRBV28 and TRBJ2-2, with a possible D match to TRBD1 (6 bases). CDR3 sequence: CASGRQENTGELFF. The CDR3 nucleotides read TGTGCCAGCGGACGACAGGAGAACACCGGGGAGCTGTTTTTT.